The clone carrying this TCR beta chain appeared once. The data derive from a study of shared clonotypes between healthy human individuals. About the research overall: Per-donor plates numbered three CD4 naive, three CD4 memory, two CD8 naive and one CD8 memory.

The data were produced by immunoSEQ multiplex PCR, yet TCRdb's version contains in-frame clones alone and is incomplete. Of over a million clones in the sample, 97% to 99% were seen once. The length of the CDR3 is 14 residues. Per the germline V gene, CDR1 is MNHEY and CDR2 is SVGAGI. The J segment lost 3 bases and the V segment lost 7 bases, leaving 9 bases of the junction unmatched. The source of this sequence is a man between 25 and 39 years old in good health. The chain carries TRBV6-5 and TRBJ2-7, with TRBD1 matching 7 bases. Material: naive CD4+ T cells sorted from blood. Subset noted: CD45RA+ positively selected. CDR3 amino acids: CASKRQGKNYEQYF. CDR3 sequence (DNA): TGTGCCAGCAAACGACAGGGAAAAAACTACGAGCAGTACTTC.